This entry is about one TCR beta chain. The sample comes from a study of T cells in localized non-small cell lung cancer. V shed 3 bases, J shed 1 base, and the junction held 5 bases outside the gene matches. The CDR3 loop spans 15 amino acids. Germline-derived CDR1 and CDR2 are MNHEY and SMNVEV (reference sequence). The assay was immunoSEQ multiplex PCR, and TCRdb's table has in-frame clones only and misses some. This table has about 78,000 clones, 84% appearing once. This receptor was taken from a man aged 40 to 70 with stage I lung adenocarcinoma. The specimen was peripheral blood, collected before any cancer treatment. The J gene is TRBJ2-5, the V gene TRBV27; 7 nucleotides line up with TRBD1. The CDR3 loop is CASSFYRGSQETQYF. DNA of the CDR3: TGTGCCAGCAGTTTCTACAGGGGCTCCCAAGAGACCCAGTACTTC.